A single T cell receptor beta chain is shown here with its context. Its matching antigen is unknown. The data originate from a study of T cell repertoires in cytomegalovirus infection. Study background: Public TCR beta signatures marked donors with CMV infection and the matching HLA.

One entry per CDR3 protein, called by TCRdb with MiXCR from the reads. In the table there are around 71,000 distinct CDR3 sequences, 20% to 25% of which are singletons. The CDR3 length is 13 residues. CDR1 and CDR2 (germline): MDHEN, SYDVKM. The ends were cut back, 0 bases at V and 4 bases at J, with 7 bases in the middle. The rearrangement joins TRBV28 to TRBJ2-7; possible D gene TRBD1, 6 bases. The material sequenced was CD8+ T cells from cultured PBMCs, taken from culture after CMV antigen stimulation. This TCR derives from a human donor in good health (CMV status not recorded). Some clones in this sample may be carry-over from other donors' samples. CDR3 nucleotide sequence: TGTGCCAGCAGTTTATGGGGGGCATACGAGCAGTACTTC. It specifies CASSLWGAYEQYF.